The rows below give T cell receptor beta chains drawn from one sample of a study of T cells after yellow fever vaccination. In TCRdb, the 5' RACE reads were re-called with MiXCR into one record per CDR3 protein. The table lists 500,000 to 650,000 distinct CDR3 sequences, roughly 14% of them singletons. Material: PBMCs, obtained on the day of the yellow fever booster vaccination. All receptors derive from a man aged 30 to 45 who received the YFV17D yellow fever vaccine. The CDR3 runs from the conserved cysteine through the conserved F or W. D genes are given only for firm matches. Size is stated for part of the rows, as once, few or many counts, or as a class when the clone is expanded.

clone_size	d_call	cdr3_length	v_call	j_call	cdr3_nt	cdr3_aa
few	TRBD2	20	TRBV19	TRBJ2-5	TGTGCCAGTAGCCGACCCCTCGGGACTAGCGGGAGCAGGAACCAAGAGACCCAGTACTTC	CASSRPLGTSGSRNQETQYF
many	TRBD2	14	TRBV12-3/TRBV12-4	TRBJ2-2	TGTGCCAGCAGCCTAGCGGGAGAAACCGGGGAGCTGTTTTTT	CASSLAGETGELFF
few	TRBD1	14	TRBV29-1	TRBJ2-7	TGCAGCGTTGAAGATCTCCCAGGGGGCTTCGAGCAGTACTTC	CSVEDLPGGFEQYF
.	.	15	TRBV19	TRBJ2-7	TGTGCCAGTAGTCCATCGGGGACCGGGACCTACGAGCAGTACTTC	CASSPSGTGTYEQYF
few	TRBD1	17	TRBV6-1	TRBJ1-5	TGTGCCAGCACTCCCGTGCGGGCAGGGGGTATCAATCAGCCCCAGCATTTT	CASTPVRAGGINQPQHF
.	TRBD2	15	TRBV6-2/TRBV6-3	TRBJ2-7	TGTGCCAGCAGAAAAACCGGGACTAGCGGCCTCGAGCAGTACTTC	CASRKTGTSGLEQYF
.	TRBD2	14	TRBV29-1	TRBJ2-1	TGCAGCGTTGACGGGGGGGCACGGTACAATGAGCAGTTCTTC	CSVDGGARYNEQFF
few	.	15	TRBV5-1	TRBJ2-5	TGCGCCAGCAGCTGGGGGGACAGACACCAAGAGACCCAGTACTTC	CASSWGDRHQETQYF
few	.	15	TRBV5-1	TRBJ2-2	TGCGCCAGCAGCTTGCGGCGGGAAAACACCGGGGAGCTGTTTTTT	CASSLRRENTGELFF
few	TRBD2	15	TRBV19	TRBJ2-7	TGTGCCAGTAGTCAGTTAGCGGGAGGATCCTACGAGCAGTACTTC	CASSQLAGGSYEQYF
many	.	13	TRBV29-1	TRBJ2-2	TGCAGCGCTACCGGACAGAACACCGGGGAGCTGTTTTTT	CSATGQNTGELFF
.	TRBD2	15	TRBV6-5	TRBJ2-7	TGTGCCAGCAGTTACTCCCCGAGGACTAGCTACGAGCAGTACTTC	CASSYSPRTSYEQYF
many	.	15	TRBV5-1	TRBJ2-5	TGCGCCAGCAGCTTGGATCGGGGGGCCCCAGAGACCCAGTACTTC	CASSLDRGAPETQYF
.	TRBD2	17	TRBV19	TRBJ2-3	TGTGCCAGTAGTATCCAGCTAGCGGGAACTAGCACAGATACGCAGTATTTT	CASSIQLAGTSTDTQYF
.	TRBD1	15	TRBV7-2	TRBJ2-3	TGTGCCAGCAGCTCCCCGGACAGGGGGCATTATACGCAGTATTTT	CASSSPDRGHYTQYF
few	.	14	TRBV9	TRBJ2-5	TGTGCCAGCAGCGTAAGCGGGTACCAAGAGACCCAGTACTTC	CASSVSGYQETQYF
few	.	14	TRBV10-3	TRBJ2-1	TGTGCCATCAGTGAAGGGGGGGCCTACAATGAGCAGTTCTTC	CAISEGGAYNEQFF
.	.	15	TRBV4-2	TRBJ2-7	TGTGCCAGCAGCCCCCCTGCGACTTCGATCCTCGAGCAGTACTTC	CASSPPATSILEQYF
few	.	15	TRBV20-1	TRBJ2-7	TGCAGTGCTCTCTCGGAAGACCCGGTTTCCTACGAGCAGTACTTC	CSALSEDPVSYEQYF
few	.	12	TRBV5-5	TRBJ2-1	TGTGCCAGCAGCTCCCTTGCCGAGCGGCAGTTCTTC	CASSSLAERQFF
.	.	14	TRBV6-1	TRBJ2-3	TGTGCCAGCACCACAGGCGTTAGCACAGATACGCAGTATTTT	CASTTGVSTDTQYF
many	TRBD2	16	TRBV7-8	TRBJ2-1	TGTGCCAGTTCTACTAGCGGGAGTTTTTATCCCAATGAGCAGTTCTTC	CASSTSGSFYPNEQFF
.	.	11	TRBV20-1	TRBJ2-3	TGCAGTGCTAGTCCCACAGATACGCAGTATTTT	CSASPTDTQYF
many	TRBD2	15	TRBV4-1	TRBJ2-7	TGCGCCAGCAGCCAAGAGACTAGCGGGTACTACGAGCAGTACTTC	CASSQETSGYYEQYF
few	.	14	TRBV20-1	TRBJ2-3	TGCAGTGCTAGGTTGGGGGAATTAGCAGATACGCAGTATTTT	CSARLGELADTQYF
.	.	15	TRBV28	TRBJ2-4	TGTGCCAGCAGTTTTTACGGCGGGCGGAAAAACATTCAGTACTTC	CASSFYGGRKNIQYF
.	TRBD1	11	TRBV19	TRBJ1-1	TGTGCCAGCGGACAGGGGGCTGAAGCTTTCTTT	CASGQGAEAFF
few	.	16	TRBV7-2	TRBJ1-2	TGTGCCAGCAGCCGAAGCTTAGGTGTTCTTGGTTATGGCTACACCTTC	CASSRSLGVLGYGYTF
few	.	16	TRBV11-2	TRBJ2-3	TGTGCCAGCAGCCTACGGTCGGGGGTTAGGACAGATACGCAGTATTTT	CASSLRSGVRTDTQYF
.	.	10	TRBV7-2	TRBJ2-7	TGTGCCAGACAGCCTGACGAGCAGTACTTC	CARQPDEQYF
.	TRBD2	15	TRBV7-2	TRBJ2-1	TGTGCCAGCAGCTACGGGACTAGCGGGATCGATGAGCAGTTCTTC	CASSYGTSGIDEQFF
few	TRBD1	15	TRBV20-1	TRBJ2-3	TGCAGTGCCGCGGTAGGGGGCTCGAGCACAGATACGCAGTATTTT	CSAAVGGSSTDTQYF
few	TRBD1	17	TRBV15	TRBJ2-6	TGTGCCACCAGCAGAGCGGGACAGGGGTCCGGGGCCAACGTCCTGACTTTC	CATSRAGQGSGANVLTF
few	.	12	TRBV7-9	TRBJ2-7	TGTGCCAGCAGCTTTGGGACTGCCGAGCAGTACTTC	CASSFGTAEQYF
many	TRBD2	15	TRBV7-2	TRBJ2-7	TGTGCCAGCAGCTTCTCCGGACTAGAAAACTACGAGCAGTACTTC	CASSFSGLENYEQYF
.	TRBD1	14	TRBV19	TRBJ2-5	TGTGCCAAGGAGGCACAGGGGGACGGAGAGACACAGTACTTC	CAKEAQGDGETQYF
few	TRBD2	16	TRBV6-2/TRBV6-3	TRBJ2-1	TGTGCCAGCAGTTATGGACTAGCCGTAGGATTGGATGAGCAGTTCTTC	CASSYGLAVGLDEQFF
few	.	17	TRBV20-1	TRBJ1-5	TGCAGTGCTAGGCCGAATGCGGGGAGCAATAGCAATCAGCCCCAGCATTTT	CSARPNAGSNSNQPQHF
.	TRBD1	15	TRBV7-8	TRBJ2-5	TGTGCCAGCAGCGAAGGGACAGGGAATGTGGAGACCCAGTACTTC	CASSEGTGNVETQYF
many	.	16	TRBV7-2	TRBJ2-7	TGTGCCAGCAGCTTGACCAGGGGAGTATACTCCTACGAGCAGTACTTC	CASSLTRGVYSYEQYF
.	TRBD1	15	TRBV19	TRBJ1-5	TGTGCCAGTAGTCCCATAGACAGGGGCGATCAGCCCCAGCATTTT	CASSPIDRGDQPQHF
few	.	12	TRBV7-2	TRBJ2-7	TGTGCCAGCAGCTCAACTTACTACGAGCAGTACTTC	CASSSTYYEQYF
few	TRBD2	13	TRBV24-1	TRBJ2-2	TGTGCCACCAGTGATGCGGGGGCCGGGGAGCTGTTTTTT	CATSDAGAGELFF
.	TRBD2	15	TRBV7-9	TRBJ2-2	TGTGCCAGCAGCTTTAGCGGGATTGGCACCGGGGAGCTGTTTTTT	CASSFSGIGTGELFF
.	.	19	TRBV9	TRBJ2-4	TGTGCCAGCAGCGTATGGGGGTACCGGGGGATCCTAGCCAAAAACATTCAGTACTTC	CASSVWGYRGILAKNIQYF